The 4 T cell receptor beta chains below were found in one sample sequenced in a study of blood T cell repertoires in COVID-19. Some clones are missing from TCRdb's copy, which holds only in-frame ones; the method was immunoSEQ multiplex PCR. Seen here are tens of thousands of clones, more than 80% observed once, and the top ten hold roughly 7.6%. The material sequenced was peripheral blood. The receptors were sampled from a human donor with active COVID-19. The donor label of this sample is uncertain.

Only a few counts were recorded for this clone. The chain couples TRBV2 to TRBJ1-3; 7 positions match TRBD1. Germline assignment: CDR1 SNHLY and CDR2 FYNNEI. This CDR3 is 16 amino acids long. V trimming: 6 bases; J trimming: 0 bases; junction bases outside the gene matches: 8. CDR3 residues: CASRSGTASSGNTIYF. Written as DNA, the CDR3 is TGTGCCAGCAGGTCCGGGACAGCCTCCTCTGGAAACACCATATATTTT. Full variable domain (rest looked up from reference TRBV2 and TRBJ1-3): EPEVTQTPSHQVTQMGQEVILRCVPISNHLYFYWYRQILGQKVEFLVSFYNNEISEKSEIFDDQFSVERPDGSNFTLKIRSTKLEDSAMYFCASRSGTASSGNTIYFGEGSWLTVV.

The chain combines TRBV6-2 or TRBV6-3 with TRBJ2-4; TRBD2 matches 10 bases. The CDR3 is 14 residues long. J lost 5 bases, V lost 4 bases, and 2 bases had no gene match. Germline-derived CDR1 and CDR2 are MNHEY and SVGEGT. CDR3 protein: CASSSGTSENIQYF. The CDR3 DNA follows: TGTGCCAGCAGTTCCGGGACTAGCGAAAACATTCAGTACTTC.

V and J are TRBV6-5 and TRBJ1-6; 7 nucleotides agree with TRBD1. Trimming took 6 bases from V and 3 from J; bases not matched to a gene: 2. There are 14 residues in the CDR3. Germline CDR1 is MNHEY and CDR2 is SVGAGI. This chain's CDR3 is CASRDRSYNSPLHF. As DNA, the CDR3 is TGTGCCAGCAGGGACAGGAGCTATAATTCACCCCTCCACTTT.

The rearrangement links TRBV7-6 to TRBJ2-3, with TRBD2 matching 11 bases. The V and J ends lost 1 base and 0 bases, in that order; junction bases with no gene match: 3. The CDR3 loop spans 17 amino acids. Germline V gene data show CDR1 as SGHVS and CDR2 as FNYEAQ. The CDR3, as DNA: TGTGCCAGCAGCTTAGAGGGACTAGCGGCCAGCACAGATACGCAGTATTTT. Protein: CASSLEGLAASTDTQYF.